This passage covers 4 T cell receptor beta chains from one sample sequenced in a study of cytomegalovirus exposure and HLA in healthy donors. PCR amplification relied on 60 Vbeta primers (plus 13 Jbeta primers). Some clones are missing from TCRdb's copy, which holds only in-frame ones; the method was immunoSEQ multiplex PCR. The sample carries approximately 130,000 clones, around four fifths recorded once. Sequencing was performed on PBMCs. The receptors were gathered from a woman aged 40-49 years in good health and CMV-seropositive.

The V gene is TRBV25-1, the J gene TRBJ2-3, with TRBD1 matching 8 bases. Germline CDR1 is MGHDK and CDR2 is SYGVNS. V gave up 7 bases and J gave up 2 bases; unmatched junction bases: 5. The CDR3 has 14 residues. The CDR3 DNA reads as TGTGCCAGCACTCGGGACAGGAACACAGATACGCAGTATTTT. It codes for CASTRDRNTDTQYF.

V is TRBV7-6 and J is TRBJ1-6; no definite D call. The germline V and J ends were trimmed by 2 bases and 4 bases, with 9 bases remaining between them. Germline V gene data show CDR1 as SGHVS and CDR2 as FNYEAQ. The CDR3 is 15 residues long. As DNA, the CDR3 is TGTGCCAGCAGCTTAATGCCTCAGTATAATTCACCCCTCCACTTT. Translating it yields CASSLMPQYNSPLHF.

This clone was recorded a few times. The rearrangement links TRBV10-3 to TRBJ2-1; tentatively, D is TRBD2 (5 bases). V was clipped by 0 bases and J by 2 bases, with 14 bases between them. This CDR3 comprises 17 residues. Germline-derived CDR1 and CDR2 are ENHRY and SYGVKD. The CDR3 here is CAISESRASETYNEQFF. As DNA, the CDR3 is TGTGCCATCAGTGAGTCGAGGGCGAGCGAAACCTACAATGAGCAGTTCTTC.

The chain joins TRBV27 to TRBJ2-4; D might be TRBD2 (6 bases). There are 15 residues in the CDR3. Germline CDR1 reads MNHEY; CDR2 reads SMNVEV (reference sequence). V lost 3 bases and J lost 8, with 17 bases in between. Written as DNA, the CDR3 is TGTGCCAGCAGTTTGGTGGGGACTCCTCCGGACATTCAGTACTTC. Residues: CASSLVGTPPDIQYF.